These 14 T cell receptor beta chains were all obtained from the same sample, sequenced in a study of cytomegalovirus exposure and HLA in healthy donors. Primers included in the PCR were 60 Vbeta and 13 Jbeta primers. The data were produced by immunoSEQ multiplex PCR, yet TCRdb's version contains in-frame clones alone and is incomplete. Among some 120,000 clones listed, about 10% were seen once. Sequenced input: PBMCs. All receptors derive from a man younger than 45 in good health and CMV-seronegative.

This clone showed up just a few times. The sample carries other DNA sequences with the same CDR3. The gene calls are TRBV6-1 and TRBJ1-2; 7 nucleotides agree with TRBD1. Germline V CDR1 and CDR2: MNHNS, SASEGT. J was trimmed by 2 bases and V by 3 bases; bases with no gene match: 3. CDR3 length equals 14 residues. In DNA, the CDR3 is TGTGCCAGCAGTGAGGCAGGGGGGAACTATGGCTACACCTTC. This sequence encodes CASSEAGGNYGYTF.

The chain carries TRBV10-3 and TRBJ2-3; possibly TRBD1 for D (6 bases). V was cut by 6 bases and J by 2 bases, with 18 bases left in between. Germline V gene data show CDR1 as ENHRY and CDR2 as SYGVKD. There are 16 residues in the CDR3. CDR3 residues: CAIRPLRGPSTDTQYF. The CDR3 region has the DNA TGTGCCATCAGACCCCTCAGGGGCCCCTCCACAGATACGCAGTATTTT.

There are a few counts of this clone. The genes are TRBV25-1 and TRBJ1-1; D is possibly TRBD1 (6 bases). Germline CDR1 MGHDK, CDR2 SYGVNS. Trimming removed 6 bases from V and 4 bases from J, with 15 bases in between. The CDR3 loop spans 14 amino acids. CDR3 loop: CASRRGGAPTEAFF. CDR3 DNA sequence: TGTGCCAGCAGAAGGGGGGGGGCGCCCACTGAAGCTTTCTTT. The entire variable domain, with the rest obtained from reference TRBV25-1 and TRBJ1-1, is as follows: EADIYQTPRYLVIGTGKKITLECSQTMGHDKMYWYQQDPGMELHLIHYSYGVNSTEKGDLSSESTVSRIRTEHFPLTLESARPSHTSQYLCASRRGGAPTEAFFGQGTRLTVV.

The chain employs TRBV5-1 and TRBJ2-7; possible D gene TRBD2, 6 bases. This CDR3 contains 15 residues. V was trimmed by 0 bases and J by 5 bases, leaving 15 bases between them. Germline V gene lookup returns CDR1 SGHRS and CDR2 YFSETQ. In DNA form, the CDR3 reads TGCGCCAGCAGCTTGGCGACATGGGAGGAGAACGAGCAGTACTTC. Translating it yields CASSLATWEENEQYF.

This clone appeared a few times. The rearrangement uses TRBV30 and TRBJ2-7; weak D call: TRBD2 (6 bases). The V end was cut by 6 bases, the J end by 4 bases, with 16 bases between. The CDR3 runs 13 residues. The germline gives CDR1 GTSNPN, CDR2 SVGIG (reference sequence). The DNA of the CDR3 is TGTGCCTGTTTCCCTTCCGGGGGATACGAGCAGTACTTC. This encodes CACFPSGGYEQYF.

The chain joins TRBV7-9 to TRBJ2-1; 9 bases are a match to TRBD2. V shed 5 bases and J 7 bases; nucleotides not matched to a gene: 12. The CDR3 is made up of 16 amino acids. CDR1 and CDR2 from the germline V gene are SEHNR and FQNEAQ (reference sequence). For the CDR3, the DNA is TGTGCCAGCAGCCGTCAGACTAGCGGTTCGTGGAATGAGCAGTTCTTC. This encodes CASSRQTSGSWNEQFF. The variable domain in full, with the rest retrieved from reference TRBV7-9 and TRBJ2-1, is DTGVSQNPRHKITKRGQNVTFRCDPISEHNRLYWYRQTLGQGPEFLTYFQNEAQLEKSRLLSDRFSAERPKGSFSTLEIQRTEQGDSAMYLCASSRQTSGSWNEQFFGPGTRLTVL.

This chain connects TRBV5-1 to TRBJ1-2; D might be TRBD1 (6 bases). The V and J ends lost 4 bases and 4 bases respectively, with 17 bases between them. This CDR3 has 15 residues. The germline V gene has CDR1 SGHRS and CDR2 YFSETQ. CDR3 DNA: TGCGCCAGCAGCCTGAGCCGGGACACCTCCTATGGCTACACCTTC. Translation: CASSLSRDTSYGYTF.

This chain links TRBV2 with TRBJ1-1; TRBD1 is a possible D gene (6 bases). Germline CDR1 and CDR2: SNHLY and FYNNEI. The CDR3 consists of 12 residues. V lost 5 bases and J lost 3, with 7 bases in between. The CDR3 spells CASSNRDTEAFF. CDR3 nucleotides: TGTGCCAGCAGTAACAGGGACACTGAAGCTTTCTTT.

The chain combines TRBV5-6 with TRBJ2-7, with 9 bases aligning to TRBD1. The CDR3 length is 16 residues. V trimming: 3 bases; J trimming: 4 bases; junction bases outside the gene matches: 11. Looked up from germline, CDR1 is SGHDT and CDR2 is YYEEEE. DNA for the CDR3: TGTGCCAGCAGCTCCGCCCGGGACAGGGTCACTTACGAGCAGTACTTC. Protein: CASSSARDRVTYEQYF.

The CDR3 spells CAWSPGAGNQPQHF. Written as DNA, the CDR3 is TGTGCCTGGAGTCCAGGAGCGGGCAATCAGCCCCAGCATTTT. The chain combines TRBV30 with TRBJ1-5; D is undetermined. The CDR3 is 14 amino acids. Trimming took 2 bases from V and 2 from J, leaving 10 bases between them. Germline V lookup: CDR1 GTSNPN, CDR2 SVGIG (reference sequence).

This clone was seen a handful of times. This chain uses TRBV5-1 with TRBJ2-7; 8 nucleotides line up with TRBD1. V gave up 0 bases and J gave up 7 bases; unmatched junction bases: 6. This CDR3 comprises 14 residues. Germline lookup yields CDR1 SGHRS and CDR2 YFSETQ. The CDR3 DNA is TGCGCCAGCAGCTTGGGACAGGGGATGGGAGAGCAGTACTTC. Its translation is CASSLGQGMGEQYF.

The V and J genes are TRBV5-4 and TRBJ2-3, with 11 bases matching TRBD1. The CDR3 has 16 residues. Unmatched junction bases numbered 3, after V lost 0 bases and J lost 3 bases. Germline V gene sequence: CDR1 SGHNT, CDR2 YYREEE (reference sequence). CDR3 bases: TGTGCCAGCAGCTTGGACGGGACAGGGGGGACAGATACGCAGTATTTT. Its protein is CASSLDGTGGTDTQYF.

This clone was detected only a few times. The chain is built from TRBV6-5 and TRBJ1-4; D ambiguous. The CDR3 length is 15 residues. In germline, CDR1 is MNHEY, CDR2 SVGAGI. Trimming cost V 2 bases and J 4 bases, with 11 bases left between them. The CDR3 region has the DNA TGTGCCAGCAGTTACAGGCAGACTTTTAATGAAAAACTGTTTTTT. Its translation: CASSYRQTFNEKLFF.

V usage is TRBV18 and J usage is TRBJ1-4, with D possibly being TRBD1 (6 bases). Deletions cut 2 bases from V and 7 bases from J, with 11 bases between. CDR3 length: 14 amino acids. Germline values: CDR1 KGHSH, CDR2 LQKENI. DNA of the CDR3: TGTGCCAGCTCACCAGGGGGCAAGGGTGAAAAACTGTTTTTT. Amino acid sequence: CASSPGGKGEKLFF. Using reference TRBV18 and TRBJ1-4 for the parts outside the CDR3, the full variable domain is NAGVMQNPRHLVRRRGQEARLRCSPMKGHSHVYWYRQLPEEGLKFMVYLQKENIIDESGMPKERFSAEFPKEGPSILRIQQVVRGDSAAYFCASSPGGKGEKLFFGSGTQLSVL.